This T cell receptor beta chain is drawn from a study of cytomegalovirus exposure and HLA in healthy donors. Regarding the study as a whole: The study flagged about 150 TCR beta chains as cytomegalovirus-associated. With high specificity and sensitivity, the classifier reportedly diagnosed cytomegalovirus status. The tendency of first-cohort TCR clusters to co-occur in the roughly 120 validation repertoires was identified by a subsequent analysis.

The donors were part of the roughly 110-subject validation cohort, which stood apart from the approximately 670-subject first cohort. In germline, CDR1 is KGHSH, CDR2 LQKENI. V was clipped by 3 bases and J by 2 bases; unmatched bases: 7. CDR3 length equals 15 residues. On this clone itself: Its specificity is unknown.

This table comes from immunoSEQ multiplex PCR, and its TCRdb copy is limited to in-frame clones, with some not included. Of about 150,000 clones in the sample, approximately 91% were seen once. This TCR was recovered from a young man in good health and CMV-seronegative. The chain recombines TRBV18 with TRBJ2-7; 7 bases align to TRBD1. The sequenced sample was PBMCs. The CDR3 bases are TGTGCCAGCTCACCTCCGGGACAGCAGACCTACGAGCAGTACTTC. It specifies CASSPPGQQTYEQYF.